A selection of T cell receptor beta chains follows, all from one sample in a study of blood T cell repertoires in COVID-19. Only in-frame clones appear in the TCRdb table, and some are missing; sequencing was by immunoSEQ multiplex PCR. The data contain over 200,000 clones, roughly nine tenths of them singletons. The sequenced sample was peripheral blood. Source of these receptors: a man aged 35-49 years who had recovered from COVID-19. Each CDR3 is given with its conserved first and last residue. Fields, in order: V gene, J gene, clone size, D gene, CDR3 protein, CDR3 DNA. A D gene is named only where the DNA matches it firmly. Where a row states a size, it is once, few, many or the class of an expanded clone; other rows omit it.

>TRBV5-4|TRBJ1-1|.|TRBD1
CASSPPRTGGFVEAFF
TGTGCCAGCAGCCCACCCAGGACAGGGGGCTTTGTTGAAGCTTTCTTT
>TRBV19|TRBJ2-5|.|.
CASSIDRDPLTQYF
TGTGCCAGTAGTATAGACAGGGATCCTCTGACCCAGTACTTC
>TRBV19|TRBJ2-2|.|.
CASSSRQTGELFF
TGTGCCAGTAGTAGTCGACAGACCGGGGAGCTGTTTTTT
>TRBV28|TRBJ2-1|.|TRBD2
CASSLFGTSFKNEQFF
TGTGCCAGCAGTTTATTCGGGACTAGCTTTAAGAATGAGCAGTTCTTC
>TRBV11-2|TRBJ1-6|.|.
CASSPARGRSPLHF
TGTGCCAGCAGCCCTGCTCGGGGGAGATCACCCCTCCACTTT
>TRBV20-1|TRBJ2-7|.|TRBD2
CSASGAGGILREQYF
TGCAGTGCTAGTGGAGCGGGGGGAATCCTACGGGAGCAGTACTTC
>TRBV5-1|TRBJ2-3|.|TRBD2
CASSYLAGGPQDTQYF
TGCGCCAGCAGCTACCTAGCGGGGGGGCCTCAAGATACGCAGTATTTT
>TRBV15|TRBJ2-5|.|.
CATSWEWDIEETQYF
TGTGCCACCAGCTGGGAATGGGACATCGAAGAGACCCAGTACTTC
>TRBV6-5|TRBJ2-7|many|TRBD1
CASRGGQGAYEQYF
TGTGCCAGCAGAGGCGGACAGGGTGCCTACGAGCAGTACTTC
>TRBV29-1|TRBJ1-1|.|.
CSVAWKGAGTEAFF
TGCAGCGTTGCCTGGAAAGGGGCAGGAACTGAAGCTTTCTTT
>TRBV7-9|TRBJ2-3|.|TRBD1
CASRPKTGRSTDTQYF
TGTGCCAGCAGACCTAAGACAGGGCGAAGCACAGATACGCAGTATTTT
>TRBV6-2/TRBV6-3|TRBJ2-1|.|TRBD2
CASSYDPGGPYNEQFF
TGTGCCAGCAGTTACGATCCGGGAGGCCCTTACAATGAGCAGTTCTTC
>TRBV18|TRBJ1-1|.|.
CASSPPGAATNTEAFF
TGTGCCAGCTCACCACCTGGCGCAGCGACGAACACTGAAGCTTTCTTT
>TRBV18|TRBJ2-4|.|.
CASSPPGTKNIQYF
TGTGCCAGCTCACCCCCGGGGACCAAAAACATTCAGTACTTC
>TRBV4-3|TRBJ2-3|.|TRBD2
CASSRAGGDTQYF
TGCGCCAGCAGCCGAGCGGGGGGGGATACGCAGTATTTT
>TRBV18|TRBJ1-3|many|.
CASSPQISGNTIYF
TGTGCCAGCTCACCGCAGATTTCTGGAAACACCATATATTTT
>TRBV27|TRBJ2-7|.|TRBD2
CASSLLRTSGSYEQYF
TGTGCCAGCAGTCTACTTAGGACTAGCGGAAGCTACGAGCAGTACTTC
>TRBV7-2|TRBJ2-7|.|.
CASSLSHYEQYF
TGTGCCAGCAGCCTATCCCACTACGAGCAGTACTTC
>TRBV5-8|TRBJ2-1|once|.
CASSLVRSPGNEQFF
TGTGCCAGCAGCTTGGTGAGGTCCCCCGGGAATGAGCAGTTCTTC
>TRBV9|TRBJ2-1|.|TRBD2
CASSDIAGGDNEQFF
TGTGCCAGCAGCGACATAGCGGGAGGCGACAATGAGCAGTTCTTC
>TRBV5-1|TRBJ1-6|.|.
CATRPGVTNSPLHF
TGCGCCACTCGGCCAGGGGTCACAAATTCACCCCTCCACTTT
>TRBV11-2|TRBJ2-3|.|TRBD2
CASSLTSGGAGNTDTQYF
TGTGCCAGCAGCTTGACTAGCGGGGGGGCTGGGAACACAGATACGCAGTATTTT
>TRBV2|TRBJ2-5|.|.
CASSETEETQYF
TGTGCCAGCAGTGAAACAGAAGAGACCCAGTACTTC